This T cell receptor beta chain was sequenced for a study of T cell changes during pregnancy in multiple sclerosis (dated by TCRdb to the late 2010s). Background on the whole study: The study examined how the T cell repertoire changed over the course of pregnancy in women with multiple sclerosis.

Sequences SGHRS (CDR1) and YFSETQ (CDR2) are obtained from the germline V gene. Reading from cysteine to phenylalanine, the CDR3 counts 15 amino acids. The read is trimmed to its CDR3 DNA, 45 bases read in frame from base 1. V loses 4 bases of germline sequence and J loses 2 bases, and the interval between the two ends is 13 bases. To prepare the library, the immunoSEQ multiplex PCR assay was applied. The immuneACCESS repertoire file appears here via TCRdb, limited to in-frame rearrangements. These files lack a portion of the clones; in checked studies, under half of the deficit traces to unresolved V genes, and the cause of the others is not known. This sample has roughly 36,000 clones in its table, and approximately 91% of those were observed once. The ten largest clones take up around 4.2% of the sample. As to this clone: Its antigen target is currently unknown. Within one base of it there is no much larger clone, and no base qualities were kept.

The specimen was peripheral blood, collected in the second trimester of pregnancy. The source of this sequence is a female donor in good health, enrolled as a control in a pregnancy study. The rearranged chain carries TRBV5-1 and TRBJ1-3, with a tentative D gene TRBD1 over 5 matching bases. At the DNA level, the sequence is TGCGCCAGCAGCCCACAAGGGGTGCCTGGAAACACCATATATTTT. It translates to CASSPQGVPGNTIYF.